One sample yielded the 12 T cell receptor beta chains listed below, sequenced in a study of blood T cell repertoires in COVID-19. Sequencing was performed with immunoSEQ multiplex PCR; in TCRdb, only in-frame clones are kept and a portion is missing. The table includes roughly 76,000 clones, approximately 90% detected once. The sequencing sample was made of PBMCs or T cells enriched from blood (not recorded which). The receptors come from a woman aged 50 to 60 with acute COVID-19.

V and J are TRBV29-1 and TRBJ1-4, with 8 bases lining up with TRBD1. CDR1 is SQVTM, CDR2 ANQGSEA, per germline. The CDR3 is made up of 13 amino acids. After removal of 3 bases from V and 6 bases from J, the junction contained 3 bases not matched to a gene. CDR3 coding DNA: TGCAGCGTTGAGATACAGGGGGATGAAAAACTGTTTTTT. Protein: CSVEIQGDEKLFF.

The chain carries TRBV4-3 and TRBJ2-1; a weak D match, TRBD2 (5 bases). The CDR3 covers 17 residues. The V and J ends lost 1 base and 0 bases respectively, with 13 bases between them. CDR1 and CDR2 from the germline V gene are LGHNA and YSLEER. CDR3 coding DNA: TGCGCCAGCAGCCAAGCGGGGTTGGGGAGCTCCTACAATGAGCAGTTCTTC. Amino acids: CASSQAGLGSSYNEQFF.

This chain connects TRBV3-1 (or the pseudogene TRBV3-2) to TRBJ2-5; 8 bases agree with TRBD2. Germline CDR1 LGHDT, CDR2 YNNKEL (reference sequence). This CDR3 contains 14 residues. With 5 bases clipped from V and 3 bases from J, the junction kept 5 bases outside the gene matches. The CDR3 loop is CASSNSGTKETQYF. CDR3 in DNA: TGTGCCAGCAGCAATAGCGGGACCAAAGAGACCCAGTACTTC.

The J gene is TRBJ2-7, the V gene TRBV11-2, with D hard to call. Germline assignment: CDR1 SGHAT and CDR2 FQNNGV. The length of the CDR3 is 14 residues. The germline V and J ends were trimmed by 1 base and 2 bases, with 9 bases remaining between them. In DNA, the CDR3 is TGTGCCAGCAGCTTAGCACGACGGGCCTACGAGCAGTACTTC. It codes for CASSLARRAYEQYF.

The gene calls are TRBV21-1 and TRBJ1-2; the table calls TRBD1, which could not be checked here. TRBV21-1 represents a pseudogene. CDR3 length equals 14 residues. CDR3 sequence: CASSNGTVYSGYTF. The CDR3 DNA reads TGTGCCAGCAGCAACGGGACAGTTTATAGTGGCTACACCTTC.

The gene calls are TRBV19 and TRBJ1-4; D is unresolved. With 6 bases removed from V and 0 bases from J, the gap between germline ends came to 8 bases. This CDR3 region has 14 residues. The germline CDR1 and CDR2 sequences are LNHDA and SQIVND (reference sequence). CDR3 in amino acids: CASRTESTNEKLFF. CDR3 in DNA: TGTGCCAGTAGGACGGAGTCAACTAATGAAAAACTGTTTTTT.

The chain joins TRBV18 to TRBJ2-3, with D tentatively TRBD1 (5 bases). The CDR3 totals 15 residues. CDR1 and CDR2 (germline): KGHSH, LQKENI. With 7 bases removed from V and 3 bases from J, the gap between germline ends came to 17 bases. CDR3 protein: CASFRTRAGTDTQYF. The CDR3 bases are TGTGCCAGCTTTCGGACAAGGGCTGGGACAGATACGCAGTATTTT.

The rearrangement links TRBV13 to TRBJ1-4; 8 bases align to TRBD1. This CDR3 spans 14 amino acids. The V gene's germline CDR1 is PRHDT and CDR2 FYEKMQ (reference sequence). J gave up 6 bases and V 5 bases, and 5 bases lay outside the gene matches. The chain's CDR3 is CASSLQGEDEKLFF. The CDR3 DNA is TGTGCCAGCAGCCTACAGGGGGAGGATGAAAAACTGTTTTTT.

The chain uses TRBV5-1 and TRBJ2-1, with TRBD2 matching 10 bases. Germline CDR1 SGHRS, CDR2 YFSETQ. This CDR3 comprises 18 residues. J gave up 2 bases and V 4 bases, and 12 bases lay outside the gene matches. The CDR3: CASSHGREREGPYNEQFF. The CDR3 region has the DNA TGCGCCAGCAGCCATGGGAGGGAGCGGGAGGGACCCTACAATGAGCAGTTCTTC.

This clone showed up just once. V is TRBV19 and J is TRBJ1-4, with 7 bases that match TRBD1. Germline V CDR1 and CDR2: LNHDA, SQIVND (reference sequence). Trimming at V came to 5 bases and at J to 3 bases, leaving 9 bases not matched to a gene. The CDR3 is 16 amino acids. Here the CDR3 reads CASSPAGGQPNEKLFF. The CDR3, as DNA: TGTGCCAGTAGTCCCGCAGGGGGACAGCCTAATGAAAAACTGTTTTTT.

V is TRBV30 and J is TRBJ1-5; 8 positions match TRBD1. The germline V gene has CDR1 GTSNPN and CDR2 SVGIG (reference sequence). The CDR3 loop spans 11 amino acids. After removal of 3 bases from V and 11 bases from J, the junction contained 3 bases not matched to a gene. CDR3 sequence: CAWRGQGAQHF. In DNA, the CDR3 is TGTGCCTGGAGAGGACAGGGTGCCCAGCATTTT.

The V call is TRBV6-5, the J call TRBJ2-1; maybe TRBD2 (5 bases). The CDR3 totals 15 residues. V lost 0 bases and J lost 4, with 10 bases in between. CDR1 is MNHEY, CDR2 SVGAGI, per germline. CDR3 protein: CASSYSPPGYNEQFF. The CDR3 DNA reads TGTGCCAGCAGTTACTCCCCCCCGGGATACAATGAGCAGTTCTTC.